This T cell receptor (beta chain) stems from a study of T cell repertoires in cytomegalovirus infection. About the study: Public signatures in TCR beta pointed to CMV infection and matching HLA type.

A few counts support this clonotype. TCRdb reanalysed the reads using MiXCR and keeps one entry per CDR3 protein. In the table there are about 200,000 distinct CDR3 sequences, more than 9% of which are singletons. This receptor was taken from a human donor in good health (CMV status not recorded). Some clones in this sample may be carry-over from other donors' samples. The sample taken for sequencing was PBMCs.

The CDR3 DNA sequence: TGTGCCAGCAGGCAGGGACAGTTTAATGAAAAACTGTTTTTT. It specifies CASRQGQFNEKLFF. This chain connects TRBV12-3 or TRBV12-4 to TRBJ1-4; 7 positions match TRBD1. V shed 6 bases and J 4 bases; nucleotides not matched to a gene: 5. CDR3 length: 14 amino acids.